These 27 T cell receptor beta chains originate from one sample sequenced in a study of blood T cell repertoires in COVID-19. The repertoire was sequenced with immunoSEQ multiplex PCR; TCRdb's copy has only in-frame clones and lacks some. The table records approximately 270,000 clones, 85% to 90% of them present only once. Sequencing input: PBMCs or T cells enriched from blood (not recorded which). Receptors originate from a woman aged 55 to 70 who had recovered from COVID-19.

The chain couples TRBV5-1 to TRBJ2-2; a possible D gene is TRBD1 (5 bases). CDR1 is SGHRS and CDR2 is YFSETQ in the germline V gene. Trimming took 2 bases from V and 1 from J, leaving 9 bases between them. The CDR3 covers 15 residues. The CDR3 region is CASSFYGQNTGELFF. CDR3 nucleotides: TGCGCCAGCAGCTTTTATGGACAGAACACCGGGGAGCTGTTTTTT.

This clone is a singleton in its sample. The chain uses TRBV5-4 and TRBJ1-2, with 8 bases that match TRBD1. With V trimmed by 2 bases and J by 3 bases, 6 bases remained unmatched. This CDR3 comprises 15 residues. CDR1 and CDR2 from the germline V gene are SGHNT and YYREEE (reference sequence). CDR3 coding DNA: TGTGCCAGCAGCTTACCTGCAGGGGGCCACTATGGCTACACCTTC. Encoded protein: CASSLPAGGHYGYTF. Supplemented by reference TRBV5-4 and TRBJ1-2, the full variable domain reads ETGVTQSPTHLIKTRGQQVTLRCSSQSGHNTVSWYQQALGQGPQFIFQYYREEENGRGNFPPRFSGLQFPNYSSELNVNALELDDSALYLCASSLPAGGHYGYTFGSGTRLTVV.

This rearrangement joins TRBV6-5 to TRBJ1-4; TRBD1 agrees at 11 bases. V shed 10 bases and J 7 bases; nucleotides not matched to a gene: 11. Germline CDR1 and CDR2: MNHEY and SVGAGI. The CDR3 is made up of 15 amino acids. CDR3 amino acids: CATRNTGTGGEKLFF. The DNA for the CDR3 is TGTGCCACAAGAAACACCGGGACAGGGGGTGAAAAACTGTTTTTT.

The V gene is TRBV20-1, the J gene TRBJ2-3, with a tentative D call TRBD2 (6 bases). V was clipped by 3 bases and J by 3 bases, with 13 bases between them. Germline loops: CDR1 DFQATT, CDR2 SNEGSKA (reference sequence). CDR3 length: 14 amino acids. The DNA for the CDR3 is TGCAGTGCTAGTTTAGGCGGGGTTACAGATACGCAGTATTTT. Its translation is CSASLGGVTDTQYF.

The chain recombines TRBV19 with TRBJ1-2; no firm D call. Per germline, CDR1 LNHDA and CDR2 SQIVND (reference sequence). Deletions cut 3 bases from V and 13 bases from J, with 21 bases between. CDR3 length: 14 residues. The CDR3 DNA reads as TGTGCCAGTAGTATTCTCCCCAAGGAGGGCCCAATCACCTTC. The encoded protein is CASSILPKEGPITF.

The J gene is TRBJ1-5, the V gene TRBV2, with 12 bases fitting TRBD1. The CDR3 is 15 residues long. The V segment lost 6 bases and the J segment 6 bases; nucleotides outside the gene matches: 6. CDR1 is SNHLY, CDR2 FYNNEI, per germline. The CDR3 coding sequence is TGTGCCAGCAGGGGGACAGGGGGCCAGGGTCAGCCCCAGCATTTT. This encodes CASRGTGGQGQPQHF.

The chain uses TRBV30 and TRBJ2-1, with D possibly being TRBD1 (5 bases). With 8 bases removed from V and 2 bases from J, the gap between germline ends came to 16 bases. The CDR3 contains 14 residues. The germline V gene encodes CDR1 GTSNPN and CDR2 SVGIG (reference sequence). The chain's CDR3 is CAHSAGPTYNEQFF. CDR3 in DNA: TGTGCCCATTCCGCAGGGCCTACCTACAATGAGCAGTTCTTC.

This clone has just a few counts. The chain employs TRBV19 and TRBJ2-1; 8 positions agree with TRBD2. Per germline, CDR1 LNHDA and CDR2 SQIVND (reference sequence). The trim removed 6 bases at V and 5 bases at J, leaving 9 bases unmatched. The length of the CDR3 is 15 residues. The CDR3 is CASRPLAGRNNEQFF. The CDR3 nucleotides read TGTGCCAGTAGACCCTTAGCGGGGAGAAACAATGAGCAGTTCTTC.

The CDR3 reads CASSRGFTGELFF. The CDR3 coding sequence is TGTGCCAGCAGCCGGGGATTTACCGGGGAGCTGTTTTTT. The V call is TRBV27, the J call TRBJ2-2, with D perhaps TRBD2 (5 bases). Germline assignment: CDR1 MNHEY and CDR2 SMNVEV (reference sequence). The CDR3 has 13 residues. Trimming took 6 bases from V and 5 from J, leaving 10 bases between them.

The chain links TRBV5-1 to TRBJ2-1, with D perhaps matching TRBD2 (6 bases). Germline values: CDR1 SGHRS, CDR2 YFSETQ. V shed 1 base and J shed 0 bases, with 8 bases lying between them. This CDR3 is 15 amino acids long. The CDR3 region is CASSLMGGSYNEQFF. CDR3 sequence (DNA): TGCGCCAGCAGCTTGATGGGAGGCTCCTACAATGAGCAGTTCTTC.

In DNA form, the CDR3 reads TGTGCCAGCAGACAGTCCGGGACAACCATCTACGAGCAGTACTTC. This gives the protein CASRQSGTTIYEQYF. The genes are TRBV6-5 and TRBJ2-7; possible D gene TRBD1, 6 bases. Germline V gene sequence: CDR1 MNHEY, CDR2 SVGAGI. This CDR3 is built from 15 residues. The ends were cut back, 6 bases at V and 3 bases at J, with 18 bases in the middle.

As DNA, the CDR3 is TGTGCCAGCAGCCCGCCCGGACAAACCTATGGCTACACCTTC. As protein: CASSPPGQTYGYTF. This chain uses TRBV14 with TRBJ1-2, with D maybe TRBD1 (5 bases). V lost 4 bases, J lost 4 bases, and 13 bases lay in between. There are 14 residues in the CDR3. Germline CDR1 reads SGHDN; CDR2 reads FVKESK.

This rearrangement joins TRBV18 to TRBJ1-3; 7 bases fit TRBD1. The CDR3 is 13 amino acids. Trimming cost V 6 bases and J 4 bases; bases outside gene matches: 3. Germline V gene lookup returns CDR1 KGHSH and CDR2 LQKENI. CDR3 nucleotides: TGTGCCAGCTCTGGGACAGACGGAAACACCATATATTTT. Encoded protein: CASSGTDGNTIYF.

V is TRBV6-5 and J is TRBJ1-1; 7 bases line up with TRBD1. V was clipped by 1 base and J by 8 bases; unmatched bases: 10. Germline V gene sequence: CDR1 MNHEY, CDR2 SVGAGI. The CDR3 runs 15 residues. CDR3 nucleotide sequence: TGTGCCAGCAGTTACTTACCGCCCGACAGGGACGAAGCTTTCTTT. Its translation: CASSYLPPDRDEAFF.

The V call is TRBV5-1, the J call TRBJ1-2, with a possible D match to TRBD1 (5 bases). Germline-derived CDR1 and CDR2 are SGHRS and YFSETQ. Deletions cut 4 bases from V and 4 bases from J, with 14 bases between. This CDR3 is built from 14 residues. CDR3 sequence (DNA): TGCGCCAGCAGCCCGCGGACACCGCTCTATGGCTACACCTTC. Its translation is CASSPRTPLYGYTF.

This chain uses TRBV30 with TRBJ1-3; TRBD1 matches at 9 bases. The CDR3 totals 16 residues. V gave up 0 bases and J gave up 4 bases; unmatched junction bases: 7. Looked up from germline, CDR1 is GTSNPN and CDR2 is SVGIG (reference sequence). CDR3 DNA sequence: TGTGCCTGGAGTGTCGGGACAGGGAGGATCGGAAACACCATATATTTT. This encodes CAWSVGTGRIGNTIYF.

The gene calls are TRBV24-1 and TRBJ1-1; no definite D call. V was cut by 4 bases and J by 2 bases, with 7 bases left in between. The germline V gene encodes CDR1 KGHDR and CDR2 SFDVKD. There are 13 residues in the CDR3. The CDR3 loop reads CATSDYRNTEAFF. The CDR3 DNA reads TGTGCCACCAGTGACTACCGTAACACTGAAGCTTTCTTT.

The rearrangement joins TRBV20-1 to TRBJ2-5, with 8 nucleotides matching TRBD2. Germline loops: CDR1 DFQATT, CDR2 SNEGSKA (reference sequence). V trimming: 3 bases; J trimming: 5 bases; junction bases outside the gene matches: 5. The CDR3 contains 13 residues. Here the CDR3 DNA reads TGCAGTGCTAGTGGTAGCGGGGAGGAGACCCAGTACTTC. It yields the protein CSASGSGEETQYF.

The genes are TRBV5-4 and TRBJ2-7; 9 nucleotides line up with TRBD1. The ends lost 1 base at V and 3 bases at J; junction bases unmatched: 5. The CDR3 consists of 15 residues. CDR1 SGHNT and CDR2 YYREEE come from the germline V gene (reference sequence). The CDR3 is CASSLNRGPNYEQYF. The CDR3 DNA reads as TGTGCCAGCAGCTTGAACAGGGGGCCCAACTACGAGCAGTACTTC.

This chain connects TRBV5-1 to TRBJ1-3; 8 bases line up with TRBD1. The CDR3 is 17 amino acids. CDR1 is SGHRS and CDR2 is YFSETQ in the germline V gene. The ends lost 4 bases at V and 0 bases at J; junction bases unmatched: 9. The CDR3 reads CASSVGQAPSSGNTIYF. DNA of the CDR3: TGCGCCAGCAGCGTGGGACAGGCTCCTTCCTCTGGAAACACCATATATTTT.

Only a few counts were recorded for this clone. The chain combines TRBV5-1 with TRBJ2-7, with TRBD1 matching over 7 bases. Per the germline V gene, CDR1 is SGHRS and CDR2 is YFSETQ. The CDR3 is 16 residues long. The trim removed 0 bases at V and 0 bases at J, leaving 6 bases unmatched. The CDR3 bases are TGCGCCAGCAGCTTGGTGGGACAGATAATCTCCTACGAGCAGTACTTC. Translated, it gives CASSLVGQIISYEQYF.

The chain uses TRBV28 and TRBJ2-5; the D gene is possibly TRBD1 (6 bases). The CDR3 length is 14 residues. Trimming took off 8 bases at V and 5 bases at J, with 18 bases between the two ends. The germline CDR1 and CDR2 sequences are MDHEN and SYDVKM. The CDR3 sequence: CASSIKQGRETQYF. The CDR3 nucleotides are TGTGCCAGCTCAATTAAACAGGGACGGGAGACCCAGTACTTC.

The chain joins TRBV11-2 to TRBJ1-4, with no clear D. The CDR3 totals 14 residues. Germline values: CDR1 SGHAT, CDR2 FQNNGV. V was pared by 4 bases and J by 5 bases, with 11 bases between. CDR3 nucleotide sequence: TGTGCCAGCAGCTCTAGACCCGGGAATGAAAAACTGTTTTTT. Translated: CASSSRPGNEKLFF.

The rearrangement joins TRBV28 to TRBJ2-1; TRBD2 agrees at 8 bases. Germline V CDR1 and CDR2: MDHEN, SYDVKM. The CDR3 runs to 15 residues. V shed 4 bases, J shed 2 bases, and the junction held 4 bases outside the gene matches. The CDR3, as DNA: TGTGCCAGCAGTTCACTAGCGGCCCCCTACAATGAGCAGTTCTTC. Translation gives CASSSLAAPYNEQFF.

The chain links TRBV5-5 to TRBJ2-1, with TRBD2 matching 8 bases. J was trimmed by 2 bases and V by 2 bases; bases with no gene match: 3. CDR1 SGHKS and CDR2 YYEKEE come from the germline V gene (reference sequence). The CDR3 has 15 amino acids. The CDR3 protein is CASSFDGRAYNEQFF. The CDR3 DNA reads as TGTGCCAGCAGCTTTGACGGGAGGGCCTACAATGAGCAGTTCTTC.

V usage is TRBV29-1 and J usage is TRBJ2-5; D might be TRBD1 (6 bases). In germline, CDR1 is SQVTM, CDR2 ANQGSEA. V shed 5 bases and J shed 5 bases, with 12 bases lying between them. The CDR3 covers 12 residues. This chain's CDR3 is CSVTRGFETQYF. DNA for the CDR3: TGCAGCGTTACCAGGGGTTTCGAGACCCAGTACTTC.

This sequence joins TRBV11-2 and TRBJ2-7, with D possibly being TRBD2 (5 bases). Germline CDR1 and CDR2: SGHAT and FQNNGV. Trimming left V 4 bases short and J 4 bases short, with 17 bases between. There are 15 residues in the CDR3. The CDR3 bases are TGTGCCAGCAGCTCTTACCTCGGGGAACGGTACGAGCAGTACTTC. Translated: CASSSYLGERYEQYF.